These 11 T cell receptor beta chains were sequenced from one sample in a study of PD-1 blockade in classical Hodgkin lymphoma. The protocol was immunoSEQ multiplex PCR, while the TCRdb copy is restricted to in-frame clones and leaves out a portion. The repertoire includes tens of thousands of clones, 83% of them detected once, and 15% to 20% sits in the top ten. The time point: cycle 4 day 1 (C4D1), after less than 7 weeks of nivolumab. Exposure to brentuximab vedotin varied, and each patient had relapsed following autologous stem cell transplantation. The sample was peripheral blood mononuclear cells (PBMCs), taken before the fourth cycle of nivolumab. The origin of the receptors is a human donor with classical Hodgkin lymphoma.

This chain joins TRBV14 and TRBJ2-1, with 9 bases identical to TRBD2. The CDR3 sequence is 17 residues long. The germline V gene encodes CDR1 SGHDN and CDR2 FVKESK. J was trimmed by 4 bases and V by 4 bases; bases with no gene match: 11. In DNA, the CDR3 is TGTGCCAGCAGCCCTCACCCGCCGGGACTAGCTTACAATGAGCAGTTCTTC. Encoded protein: CASSPHPPGLAYNEQFF.

This clone was recorded only once. The chain employs TRBV19 and TRBJ1-1, with D unresolved. There are 13 residues in the CDR3. With 6 bases removed from V and 2 bases from J, the gap between germline ends came to 10 bases. The germline CDR1 and CDR2 sequences are LNHDA and SQIVND (reference sequence). CDR3 sequence reads: CASRPRVNTEAFF. The DNA of the CDR3 is TGTGCCAGTAGGCCTAGGGTTAACACTGAAGCTTTCTTT.

This clone has just a few counts. The chain uses TRBV7-6 and TRBJ2-3; tentatively, D is TRBD2 (6 bases). CDR3 length: 16 amino acids. Germline loops: CDR1 SGHVS, CDR2 FNYEAQ. V lost 6 bases and J 2 bases, leaving 18 bases between the germline ends. DNA for the CDR3: TGTGCCAGCAGTCCCCCGCGGCGGGGAGTCACAGATACGCAGTATTTT. Its translation is CASSPPRRGVTDTQYF.

The CDR3 loop reads CASSPPSRPYEQYF. CDR3 DNA: TGTGCCAGCTCACCACCTAGCCGCCCCTACGAGCAGTACTTC. The chain uses TRBV18 and TRBJ2-7; D unresolved. The V end lost 0 bases, the J end lost 2 bases, and 8 bases lay between the germline ends. There are 14 residues in the CDR3. Germline assignment: CDR1 KGHSH and CDR2 LQKENI.

The count of this clone is one. V usage is TRBV19 and J usage is TRBJ1-4, with D maybe TRBD1 (5 bases). V was clipped by 6 bases and J by 12 bases, with 17 bases between them. The CDR3 spans 13 residues. Germline assignment: CDR1 LNHDA and CDR2 SQIVND (reference sequence). The CDR3 nucleotides are TGTGCCAGTAGAATCCCCCAGGGAGGGGAACTGTTTTTT. Translated: CASRIPQGGELFF.

The J gene is TRBJ1-2, the V gene TRBV30; 10 bases are a match to TRBD1. Germline CDR1 GTSNPN, CDR2 SVGIG (reference sequence). The CDR3 extends over 13 amino acids. V dropped 4 bases and J dropped 8; count of bases not matched to a gene: 7. The CDR3 sequence is CAWIRGQGSGYTF. DNA of the CDR3: TGTGCCTGGATCCGGGGACAGGGGTCGGGCTACACCTTC.

This clone was seen only once. The chain joins TRBV5-8 to TRBJ1-1; possible D gene TRBD1, 5 bases. V lost 2 bases and J 5 bases, leaving 13 bases between the germline ends. The CDR3 spans 14 residues. Germline assignment: CDR1 SGHTS and CDR2 YDEGEE. The CDR3 protein is CASSFGGGRTEAFF. The CDR3 DNA is TGTGCCAGCAGCTTCGGGGGAGGGAGGACTGAAGCTTTCTTT. Full variable domain (outside the CDR3, taken from reference TRBV5-8 and TRBJ1-1): EAGVTQSPTHLIKTRGQQATLRCSPISGHTSVYWYQQALGLGLQFLLWYDEGEERNRGNFPPRFSGRQFPNYSSELNVNALELEDSALYLCASSFGGGRTEAFFGQGTRLTVV.

The J gene is TRBJ2-5, the V gene TRBV5-4; D is possibly TRBD2 (5 bases). This CDR3 has 14 residues. CDR1 SGHNT and CDR2 YYREEE come from the germline V gene (reference sequence). V was shortened by 5 bases and J by 2 bases, with 13 bases between the two germline ends. The CDR3 nucleotides read TGTGCCAGCAGTTCTGGACTCGAGCAAGAGACCCAGTACTTC. Its translation: CASSSGLEQETQYF. Variable domain in full (rest from reference TRBV5-4 and TRBJ2-5): ETGVTQSPTHLIKTRGQQVTLRCSSQSGHNTVSWYQQALGQGPQFIFQYYREEENGRGNFPPRFSGLQFPNYSSELNVNALELDDSALYLCASSSGLEQETQYFGPGTRLLVL.

This chain uses TRBV5-1 with TRBJ2-1; TRBD2 aligns across 8 bases. Germline assignment: CDR1 SGHRS and CDR2 YFSETQ. The junction had 9 bases not matched to a gene; V was cut back by 2 bases and J by 8 bases. This CDR3 region has 15 residues. CDR3 DNA: TGCGCCAGCAGCTTTGGAGCGGGAGACAGCGATGAGCAGTTCTTC. It encodes CASSFGAGDSDEQFF.

In its sample, this clone was seen many times. V gene TRBV7-6 combines with J gene TRBJ2-7; D call uncertain. V was clipped by 11 bases and J by 3 bases, with 8 bases between them. Germline V gives CDR1 SGHVS, CDR2 FNYEAQ. This CDR3 is 10 amino acids long. CDR3 sequence reads: CAPSDYEQYF. In nucleotides, the CDR3 is TGTGCCCCCTCCGACTACGAGCAGTACTTC.

This clone was found once. The genes are TRBV18 and TRBJ1-5; D gene unclear. Germline assignment: CDR1 KGHSH and CDR2 LQKENI. V dropped 2 bases and J dropped 6 bases, with 8 bases sitting between them. The CDR3 is 13 amino acids. CDR3 sequence (DNA): TGTGCCAGCTCACCAGGGATGGGTCAGCCCCAGCATTTT. It codes for CASSPGMGQPQHF. Drawing the rest from reference TRBV18 and TRBJ1-5, the complete variable domain is NAGVMQNPRHLVRRRGQEARLRCSPMKGHSHVYWYRQLPEEGLKFMVYLQKENIIDESGMPKERFSAEFPKEGPSILRIQQVVRGDSAAYFCASSPGMGQPQHFGDGTRLSIL.